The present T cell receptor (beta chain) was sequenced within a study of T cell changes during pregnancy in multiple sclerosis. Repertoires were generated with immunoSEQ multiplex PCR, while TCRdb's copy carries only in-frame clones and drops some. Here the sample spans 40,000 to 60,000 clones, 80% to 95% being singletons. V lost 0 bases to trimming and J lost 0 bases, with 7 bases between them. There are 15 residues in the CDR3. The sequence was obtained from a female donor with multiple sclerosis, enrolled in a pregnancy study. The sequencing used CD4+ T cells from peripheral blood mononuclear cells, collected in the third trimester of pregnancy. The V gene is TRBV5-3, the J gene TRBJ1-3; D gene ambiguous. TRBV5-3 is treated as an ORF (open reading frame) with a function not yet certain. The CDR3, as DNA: TGTGCCAGAAGCTTGGACTTATCCTCTGGAAACACCATATATTTT. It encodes CARSLDLSSGNTIYF.